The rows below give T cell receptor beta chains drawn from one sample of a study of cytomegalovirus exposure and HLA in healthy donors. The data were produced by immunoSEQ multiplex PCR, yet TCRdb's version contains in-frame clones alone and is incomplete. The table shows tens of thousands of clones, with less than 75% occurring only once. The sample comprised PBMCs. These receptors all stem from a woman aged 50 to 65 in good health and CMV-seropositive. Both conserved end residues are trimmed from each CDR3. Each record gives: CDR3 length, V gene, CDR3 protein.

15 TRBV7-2 ASSRRQTGDFAYEQY
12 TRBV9 ASSVGQGSQPQH
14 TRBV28 ASSLISGASGNTIY
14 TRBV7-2 ASSSSTSGPQETQY
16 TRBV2 ASSGGGQGRPKRTEAF
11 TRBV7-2 ASSLAQTYEQY
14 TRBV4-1 ASSQGPGQGNTEAF
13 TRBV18 ASSELAGNTGELF
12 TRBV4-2 ASSQGGPSYEQY
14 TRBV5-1 ASSVGRQGALNEQF
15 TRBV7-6 ASSLEAWGADNSPLH
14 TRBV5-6 ASSHLAGGLGNIQY
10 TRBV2 ASRLTTDTQY
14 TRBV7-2 ASARDRGRRANEQF
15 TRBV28 ASSLLGQGTTNEKLF
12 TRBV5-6 ASSLLKLNYGYT
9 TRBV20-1 SGSSSYEQY
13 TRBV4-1 ASSQDSRDRVELF
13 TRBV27 ASSLSLTAARGYT
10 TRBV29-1 SVLGVGETQY
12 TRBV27 ASSLRGSGEGYT
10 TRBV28 ASSLTGTEQY
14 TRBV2 ASSESLGQGENEQY
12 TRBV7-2 ASSLEGYHNEQF
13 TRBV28 ASIGQGSEYNEQF
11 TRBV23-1 ASSRLCNTEAF
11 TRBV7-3 ASSLRGGETQY
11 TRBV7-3 ASSFSGNTEAF
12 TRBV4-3 ASSQYGFLGAVF
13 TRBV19 ASSILLAGANEQF
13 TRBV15 ATSPRPDRGPGYT
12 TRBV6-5 ASSYSSIHYGYT
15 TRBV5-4 ASSFGRGGSGANVLT
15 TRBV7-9 ASSFGDRAYSNQPQH
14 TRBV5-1 ASSSTSGGPKYEQY
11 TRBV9 ASSSGLNSPLH
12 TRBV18 ASSGDSGNTEAF
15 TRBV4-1 ASSPRGITRTEYEQY
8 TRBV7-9 ASSLLEQF
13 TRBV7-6 ASVPRGQGAYGYT
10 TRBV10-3 AISNRRGEQF
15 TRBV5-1 ASRDGTSGRVGETQY
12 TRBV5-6 ASSLGLKPHEQY
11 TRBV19 ASTPGPPYTQY
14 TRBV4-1 ASSQELLAWRNEQF
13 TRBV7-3 ASSLEAGTGSEAF
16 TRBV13 ASSSNSRAGSYNSPLH
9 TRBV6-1 ASNPGYEQY
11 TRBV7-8 ASSWGGRNEQY
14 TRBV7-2 ASSLGWVARGDIQY
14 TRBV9 ASSVGSGLFNEKLF
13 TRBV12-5 ASGLVVGASTEAF